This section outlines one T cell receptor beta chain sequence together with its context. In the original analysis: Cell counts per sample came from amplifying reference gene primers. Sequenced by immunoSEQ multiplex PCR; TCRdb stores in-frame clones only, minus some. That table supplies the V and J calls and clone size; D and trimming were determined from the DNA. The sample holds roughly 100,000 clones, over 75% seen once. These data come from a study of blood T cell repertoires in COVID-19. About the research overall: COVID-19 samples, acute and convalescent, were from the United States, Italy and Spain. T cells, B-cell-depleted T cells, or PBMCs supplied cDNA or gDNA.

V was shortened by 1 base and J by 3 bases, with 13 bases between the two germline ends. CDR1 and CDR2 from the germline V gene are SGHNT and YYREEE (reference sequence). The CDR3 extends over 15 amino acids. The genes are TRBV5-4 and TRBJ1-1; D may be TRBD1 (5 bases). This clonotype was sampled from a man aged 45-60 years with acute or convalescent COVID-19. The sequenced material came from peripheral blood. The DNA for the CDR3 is TGTGCCAGCAGCTTGATAGGGGCGCGAGACACTGAAGCTTTCTTT. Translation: CASSLIGARDTEAFF.